This T cell receptor (beta chain) came from a study of CD8 T cells in ankylosing spondylitis. Study conclusions and caveats: Disease-linked clones were found to be CD8+ and relatively rare in peripheral blood.

Germline lookup yields CDR1 MDHEN and CDR2 SYDVKM. The CDR3 totals 16 residues. Trimming removed 6 bases from V and 0 bases from J; junction bases left unmatched: 8. For this clonotype: Its matching antigen is unknown.

Library preparation for TCR beta used quantitative 5'-RACE with molecular barcodes. TCRdb redid the calling of the 5' RACE reads with MiXCR, one entry per CDR3 protein. The sample has hundreds of thousands of distinct CDR3 sequences, roughly a tenth seen once; the top ten hold around a fifth. This TCR was sampled from a male donor with ankylosing spondylitis or in good health (not recorded which). The sequenced sample was blood, either unsorted or a sorted T cell fraction (not recorded which). The chain is built from TRBV28 and TRBJ2-4, with 7 positions matching TRBD1. The CDR3 here is CASSQQGFAAKNIQYF. The CDR3 DNA follows: TGTGCCAGCAGCCAACAGGGGTTTGCAGCCAAAAACATTCAGTACTTC.